Listed here are 22 T cell receptor beta chains from one sample, sequenced in a study of blood T cell repertoires in COVID-19. Profiling relied on immunoSEQ multiplex PCR, and the TCRdb table lists in-frame clones only, not all of them. The sample yields under 250,000 clones, roughly three quarters seen once. Sequenced input: peripheral blood. These receptors all come from a woman between 40 and 55 years old with COVID-19, enrolled during active disease.

The chain uses TRBV10-3 and TRBJ1-3; 8 bases align to TRBD1. The CDR3 is 15 amino acids. Losses at the gene ends were 9 bases for V and 1 base for J; bases not matched to a gene: 8. In germline, CDR1 is ENHRY, CDR2 SYGVKD. The CDR3 here is CAMGDRILSGNTIYF. The CDR3 DNA reads TGTGCCATGGGGGACAGGATCCTATCTGGAAACACCATATATTTT.

The rearrangement joins TRBV15 to TRBJ1-2, with TRBD1 identical over 8 bases. Germline trimming cut 5 bases from V and 5 bases from J; bases unmatched to any gene: 16. CDR1 and CDR2 from the germline V gene are LNHNV and YYDKDF (reference sequence). The CDR3 has 17 residues. The CDR3 loop is CATSPTGAADLGYGYTF. For the CDR3, the DNA is TGTGCCACCAGCCCGACAGGGGCCGCTGATTTAGGTTATGGCTACACCTTC.

This rearrangement joins TRBV5-4 to TRBJ2-1; 9 nucleotides match TRBD2. V trimming: 4 bases; J trimming: 2 bases; junction bases outside the gene matches: 7. This CDR3 region has 16 residues. Per the germline V gene, CDR1 is SGHNT and CDR2 is YYREEE (reference sequence). Here the CDR3 reads CASSRGAGGTYNEQFF. CDR3 nucleotides: TGTGCCAGCAGCCGAGGAGCGGGGGGTACCTACAATGAGCAGTTCTTC.

This clone was counted between two and nine times. The chain has TRBV6-5 and TRBJ1-1; perhaps TRBD1 as D (6 bases). The CDR3 runs 13 residues. V was pared by 6 bases and J by 7 bases, with 15 bases between. The V gene's germline CDR1 is MNHEY and CDR2 SVGAGI. In nucleotides, the CDR3 is TGTGCCAGCAGAGAGACAGGACTGTTTGAAGCTTTCTTT. Residues: CASRETGLFEAFF.

V is TRBV29-1 and J is TRBJ2-7, with 7 bases fitting TRBD1. The germline V gene has CDR1 SQVTM and CDR2 ANQGSEA. Unmatched junction bases numbered 5, after V lost 0 bases and J lost 0 bases. The CDR3 extends over 15 amino acids. Here the CDR3 DNA reads TGCAGCGTTGAAGACTTACAGGGGAGCTCCTACGAGCAGTACTTC. Translated: CSVEDLQGSSYEQYF.

The rearrangement links TRBV15 to TRBJ1-1; perhaps TRBD1 as D (6 bases). Germline CDR1 and CDR2: LNHNV and YYDKDF (reference sequence). The CDR3 is 12 amino acids. Between the trimmed V and J ends, which lost 1 base and 7 bases, there was a span of 7 bases. CDR3 amino acids: CATSRADSEAFF. In DNA, the CDR3 is TGTGCCACCAGCAGAGCGGACAGTGAAGCTTTCTTT.

The chain employs TRBV4-3 and TRBJ2-5; 10 bases agree with TRBD2. Trimming took 0 bases from V and 0 from J; bases not matched to a gene: 7. Germline values: CDR1 LGHNA, CDR2 YSLEER. The CDR3 is 18 residues long. This CDR3 reads CASSQEPRAGGYQETQYF. CDR3 sequence (DNA): TGCGCCAGCAGCCAAGAACCTCGAGCGGGGGGGTACCAAGAGACCCAGTACTTC.

The chain carries TRBV7-3 and TRBJ1-3; D ambiguous. Per germline, CDR1 SGHTA and CDR2 FQGTGA. This CDR3 has 15 amino acids. Trimming pared 0 bases from V and 0 bases from J, leaving 6 bases between. Written as DNA, the CDR3 is TGTGCCAGCAGCTTAACGTCGGGCTCTGGAAACACCATATATTTT. This sequence encodes CASSLTSGSGNTIYF. The full variable domain, rest sourced from reference TRBV7-3 and TRBJ1-3, is GAGVSQTPSNKVTEKGKYVELRCDPISGHTALYWYRQSLGQGPEFLIYFQGTGAADDSGLPNDRFFAVRPEGSVSTLKIQRTERGDSAVYLCASSLTSGSGNTIYFGEGSWLTVV.

The chain has TRBV24-1 and TRBJ2-1; D not resolved. The CDR3 covers 13 residues. CDR1 is KGHDR, CDR2 SFDVKD, per germline. V lost 3 bases and J lost 3, with 5 bases in between. CDR3 sequence (DNA): TGTGCCACCAGTGATCAAAACTACAATGAGCAGTTCTTC. This encodes CATSDQNYNEQFF.

This clone was observed a handful of times. The gene calls are TRBV5-6 and TRBJ2-7; TRBD1 aligns across 7 bases. Unmatched junction bases numbered 12, after V lost 1 base and J lost 5 bases. CDR3 length: 16 amino acids. Germline-derived CDR1 and CDR2 are SGHDT and YYEEEE. CDR3 nucleotides: TGTGCCAGCAGCTTGAGGTTTTCAACCACAGGGGACGAGCAGTACTTC. It codes for CASSLRFSTTGDEQYF.

This chain joins TRBV6-6 and TRBJ2-7, with 7 nucleotides matching TRBD1. Trimming at V came to 4 bases and at J to 5 bases, leaving 5 bases not matched to a gene. The CDR3 covers 13 residues. CDR1 is MNHNY, CDR2 SVGAGI, per germline (reference sequence). The CDR3 spells CASSSTGLNEQYF. DNA for the CDR3: TGTGCCAGCAGTTCGACAGGGCTGAACGAGCAGTACTTC.

The V gene is TRBV15, the J gene TRBJ2-1; no reliable D call. CDR1 and CDR2 (germline): LNHNV, YYDKDF (reference sequence). V was pared by 3 bases and J by 0 bases, with 9 bases between. The length of the CDR3 is 15 residues. The CDR3 bases are TGTGCCACCAGCAGGCGCCTAAGCTCCTACAATGAGCAGTTCTTC. As protein: CATSRRLSSYNEQFF.

This clone came up a few times. The rearrangement links TRBV18 to TRBJ2-7; possibly TRBD2 for D (5 bases). The CDR3 sequence is 15 residues long. The germline V and J ends were trimmed by 0 bases and 2 bases, with 11 bases remaining between them. Germline V gene data show CDR1 as KGHSH and CDR2 as LQKENI. CDR3 sequence (DNA): TGTGCCAGCTCACCACCGGACTGGGAGCCCTACGAGCAGTACTTC. Protein: CASSPPDWEPYEQYF.

V usage is TRBV19 and J usage is TRBJ2-5; 7 nucleotides agree with TRBD1. The germline CDR1 and CDR2 sequences are LNHDA and SQIVND (reference sequence). Trimming removed 6 bases from V and 9 bases from J; junction bases left unmatched: 10. The CDR3 is 13 amino acids. CDR3 bases: TGTGCCAGTAGCGGGACAGCCGGAAGAGCCCAGTACTTC. This codes for CASSGTAGRAQYF.

This chain joins TRBV6-5 and TRBJ1-2; TRBD1 is a possible D gene (5 bases). V lost 3 bases to trimming and J lost 4 bases, with 9 bases between them. In germline, CDR1 is MNHEY, CDR2 SVGAGI. The CDR3 contains 13 residues. Written as DNA, the CDR3 is TGTGCCAGCAGTTATATCGGGGGCTATGGCTACACCTTC. This sequence encodes CASSYIGGYGYTF.

This chain links TRBV11-2 with TRBJ2-5; 9 positions agree with TRBD2. Germline CDR1 reads SGHAT; CDR2 reads FQNNGV. The CDR3 has 15 amino acids. The junction had 4 bases not matched to a gene; V was cut back by 1 base and J by 4 bases. CDR3 in amino acids: CASSLGAGGRETQYF. The CDR3 nucleotides read TGTGCCAGCAGCTTAGGGGCGGGAGGGCGAGAGACCCAGTACTTC.

This chain connects TRBV7-9 to TRBJ2-1, with D perhaps matching TRBD2 (6 bases). Trimming took 5 bases from V and 9 from J, leaving 14 bases between them. The germline V gene has CDR1 SEHNR and CDR2 FQNEAQ (reference sequence). The CDR3 totals 13 residues. CDR3 DNA sequence: TGTGCCAGCAGCATACGGGGGACTCCTGAGCAGTTCTTC. Translating gives CASSIRGTPEQFF. The variable domain in full, with the rest retrieved from reference TRBV7-9 and TRBJ2-1, is DTGVSQNPRHKITKRGQNVTFRCDPISEHNRLYWYRQTLGQGPEFLTYFQNEAQLEKSRLLSDRFSAERPKGSFSTLEIQRTEQGDSAMYLCASSIRGTPEQFFGPGTRLTVL.

The chain joins TRBV27 to TRBJ1-1; possible D gene TRBD1, 5 bases. The CDR3 is made up of 17 amino acids. With 1 base removed from V and 4 bases from J, the gap between germline ends came to 19 bases. CDR1 is MNHEY and CDR2 is SMNVEV in the germline V gene (reference sequence). The CDR3 loop reads CASSLYPYLGAGTEAFF. The CDR3 DNA reads as TGTGCCAGCAGTTTATATCCCTACCTAGGGGCCGGCACTGAAGCTTTCTTT.

The chain uses TRBV2 and TRBJ2-7, with D perhaps TRBD2 (5 bases). The length of the CDR3 is 10 residues. CDR1 SNHLY and CDR2 FYNNEI come from the germline V gene. V lost 3 bases to trimming and J lost 10 bases, with 7 bases between them. The CDR3 nucleotides read TGTGCCAGCAGTGAGAGGGTCCAGTACTTC. Residues: CASSERVQYF.

The chain uses TRBV21-1 and TRBJ1-1; the table's D gene call, TRBD1, was not cross checked with the DNA. TRBV21-1 is classified as a pseudogene. The CDR3 totals 13 residues. The CDR3 DNA reads as TGTGCCTTTCCGGGACAGCGGGACACTGAAGCTTTCTTT. Translated: CAFPGQRDTEAFF.

The V and J genes are TRBV9 and TRBJ2-5; 8 positions agree with TRBD2. The length of the CDR3 is 16 residues. Germline V gene lookup returns CDR1 SGDLS and CDR2 YYNGEE. Trimming at V came to 3 bases and at J to 2 bases, leaving 9 bases not matched to a gene. In DNA form, the CDR3 reads TGTGCCAGCAGCGAGGGGGTGGTAGCGGGGCAAGAGACCCAGTACTTC. It codes for CASSEGVVAGQETQYF.

The rearrangement joins TRBV2 to TRBJ2-5, with D possibly TRBD1 on 6 matching bases. The CDR3 is made up of 13 amino acids. CDR1 is SNHLY, CDR2 FYNNEI, per germline. Trimming left V 7 bases short and J 2 bases short, with 11 bases between. This chain's CDR3 is CASKGQPQETQYF. CDR3 coding DNA: TGTGCCAGCAAAGGACAGCCTCAAGAGACCCAGTACTTC.